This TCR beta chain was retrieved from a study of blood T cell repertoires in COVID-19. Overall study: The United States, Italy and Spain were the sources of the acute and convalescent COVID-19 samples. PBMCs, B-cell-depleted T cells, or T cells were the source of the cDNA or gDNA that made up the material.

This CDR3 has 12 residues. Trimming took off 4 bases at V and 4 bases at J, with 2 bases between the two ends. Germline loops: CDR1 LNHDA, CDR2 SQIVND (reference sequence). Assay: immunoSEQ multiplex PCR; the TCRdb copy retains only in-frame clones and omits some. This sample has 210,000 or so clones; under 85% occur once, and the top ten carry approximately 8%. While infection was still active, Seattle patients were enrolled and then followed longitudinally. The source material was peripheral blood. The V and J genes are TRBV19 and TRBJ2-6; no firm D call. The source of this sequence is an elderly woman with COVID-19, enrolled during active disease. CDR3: CASSTGANVLTF. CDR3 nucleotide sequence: TGTGCCAGTAGTACAGGGGCCAACGTCCTGACTTTC. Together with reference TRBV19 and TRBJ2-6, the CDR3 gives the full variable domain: DGGITQSPKYLFRKEGQNVTLSCEQNLNHDAMYWYRQDPGQGLRLIYYSQIVNDFQKGDIAEGYSVSREKKESFPLTVTSAQKNPTAFYLCASSTGANVLTFGAGSRLTVL.